Listed below are T cell receptor beta chains from one sample, sequenced in a study of control samples from healthy donors and cancer patients. Data came from immunoSEQ multiplex PCR; TCRdb stores just in-frame clones and leaves some out. The sample holds around 100,000 clones; about 89% are singletons and the top ten take about 19%. The sequenced material came from PBMCs. The receptors stem from a man between 60 and 75 years old with lung cancer. CDR3s include the opening cysteine and the closing phenylalanine or tryptophan. The D gene is left open where the match is weak. Not every row has a clone size; where given, it reads once, few, many or a size class.

abundance	v_gene	d_gene	j_gene	CDR3aa	CDR3nt
.	TRBV5-1	.	TRBJ2-3	CASSLAKQGADTQYF	TGCGCCAGCAGCTTGGCCAAGCAGGGAGCAGATACGCAGTATTTT
.	TRBV2	.	TRBJ2-1	CASKLGTSNEQFF	TGTGCCAGCAAGCTGGGTACGAGTAATGAGCAGTTCTTC
once	TRBV5-8	TRBD1	TRBJ1-1	CASSLLEARGLPEAFF	TGTGCCAGCAGCTTACTGGAGGCCAGGGGGCTACCTGAAGCTTTCTTT
.	TRBV18	.	TRBJ1-1	CASSPPTGGMNTEAFF	TGTGCCAGCTCACCACCGACAGGAGGTATGAACACTGAAGCTTTCTTT
.	TRBV6-4	TRBD1	TRBJ2-3	CASSTGTGGNYPQYF	TGTGCCAGCAGTACGGGGACAGGGGGCAATTACCCGCAGTATTTT
.	TRBV6-1	.	TRBJ1-4	CASSEVSGLPNEKLFF	TGTGCCAGCAGTGAAGTGTCGGGGTTGCCTAATGAAAAACTGTTTTTT
.	TRBV18	.	TRBJ2-2	CASSPLGTANTGELFF	TGTGCCAGCTCACCCCTCGGGACGGCGAACACCGGGGAGCTGTTTTTT
once	TRBV5-1	.	TRBJ1-1	CASSRTSDDTEAFF	TGCGCCAGCAGCAGGACAAGCGATGACACTGAAGCTTTCTTT
.	TRBV11-3	.	TRBJ2-2	CASSPTPGDTGELFF	TGTGCCAGCAGCCCTACCCCAGGGGACACCGGGGAGCTGTTTTTT
.	TRBV6-2/TRBV6-3	.	TRBJ1-5	CASSYLPQGSANQPQHF	TGTGCCAGCAGTTACTTACCTCAGGGGAGCGCAAATCAGCCCCAGCATTTT
once	TRBV3-1/TRBV3-2	TRBD2	TRBJ2-7	CASSPLAGDYEQYF	TGTGCCAGCAGTCCTCTAGCGGGGGACTACGAGCAGTACTTC
few	TRBV18	.	TRBJ1-6	CASSPDEGQPFRSPLHF	TGTGCCAGCTCACCCGACGAGGGACAACCCTTCAGGTCACCCCTCCACTTT
.	TRBV5-8	TRBD1	TRBJ1-5	CASIVTGTGGKNQPQHF	TGTGCCAGCATCGTTACTGGGACAGGGGGAAAAAATCAGCCCCAGCATTTT
.	TRBV10-3	.	TRBJ2-1	CAIRGQGDNEQFF	TGTGCCATCAGAGGCCAGGGTGACAATGAGCAGTTCTTC
.	TRBV6-6	.	TRBJ1-1	CASSSLGAFF	TGTGCCAGCAGTTCCCTCGGGGCTTTCTTT
.	TRBV4-1	.	TRBJ1-3	CASSQSIGNTIYF	TGCGCCAGCAGCCAATCCATTGGAAACACCATATATTTT
.	TRBV24-1	TRBD2	TRBJ2-7	CATSDLSKSAGYEQYF	TGTGCCACCAGTGATTTGAGTAAGTCAGCGGGGTACGAGCAGTACTTC
.	TRBV2	.	TRBJ1-1	CASSQGTEAFF	TGTGCCAGCAGTCAGGGGACTGAAGCTTTCTTT
.	TRBV3-1/TRBV3-2	TRBD1	TRBJ1-2	CASSNLRDRAYTF	TGTGCCAGCAGTAACCTCCGGGACAGGGCCTACACCTTC
once	TRBV12-3/TRBV12-4	.	TRBJ1-5	CASSTGYQPQHF	TGTGCCAGCAGTACCGGGTATCAGCCCCAGCATTTT